One sample yielded the 14 T cell receptor beta chains listed below, sequenced in a study of blood T cell repertoires in COVID-19. The method was immunoSEQ multiplex PCR; TCRdb's version includes in-frame clones alone and lacks a portion of them. Here the sample spans 200,000 to 300,000 clones, around four fifths being singletons. The sequenced material came from peripheral blood. The receptors were gathered from a woman aged 55-69 years with active or convalescent COVID-19.

Points on this clone: The same CDR3 arises from other DNA sequences in this sample as well. The chain carries TRBV30 and TRBJ2-5; possible D gene TRBD2, 5 bases. V lost 0 bases and J 5 bases, leaving 7 bases between the germline ends. The germline CDR1 and CDR2 sequences are GTSNPN and SVGIG (reference sequence). The CDR3 has 12 amino acids. The CDR3 loop reads CAWSVQRETQYF. DNA of the CDR3: TGTGCCTGGAGTGTACAGCGGGAGACCCAGTACTTC.

The V gene is TRBV6-1, the J gene TRBJ2-7; TRBD1 might be the D (7 bases). The CDR3 totals 14 residues. V was pared by 3 bases and J by 7 bases, with 16 bases between. The V gene's germline CDR1 is MNHNS and CDR2 SASEGT. This CDR3 is CASSETRGPYEQYF. The DNA for the CDR3 is TGTGCCAGCAGTGAGACTAGGGGGCCTTATGAGCAGTACTTC.

The V gene is TRBV2, the J gene TRBJ2-1; tentative D call: TRBD2 (7 bases). Between the trimmed V and J ends, which lost 2 bases and 2 bases, there was a span of 16 bases. Looked up from germline, CDR1 is SNHLY and CDR2 is FYNNEI. CDR3 size: 17 residues. The CDR3 region is CASSESLRGGTYNEQFF. The CDR3 DNA follows: TGTGCCAGCAGTGAATCGTTGAGGGGGGGGACCTACAATGAGCAGTTCTTC.

The chain is built from TRBV4-2 and TRBJ1-2; TRBD1 is a possible D gene (5 bases). The CDR3 covers 15 residues. V dropped 0 bases and J dropped 4 bases, with 12 bases sitting between them. Germline CDR1 and CDR2: LGHNA and YNFKEQ. The CDR3 bases are TGTGCCAGCAGCCAAGATTCCAGGGCTGGCTATGGCTACACCTTC. It yields the protein CASSQDSRAGYGYTF.

This chain joins TRBV19 and TRBJ1-5; the match to TRBD1 covers 8 bases. Germline trimming cut 4 bases from V and 4 bases from J; bases unmatched to any gene: 6. Germline CDR1 reads LNHDA; CDR2 reads SQIVND (reference sequence). The CDR3 spans 15 residues. This CDR3 is CASSNDRGGNQPQHF. The CDR3, as DNA: TGTGCCAGTAGTAATGACAGGGGAGGAAATCAGCCCCAGCATTTT.

This rearrangement joins TRBV6-5 to TRBJ2-1, with TRBD1 matching over 10 bases. Germline assignment: CDR1 MNHEY and CDR2 SVGAGI. V was clipped by 6 bases and J by 4 bases; unmatched bases: 3. This CDR3 spans 14 amino acids. The CDR3 loop is CASRGQGWYNEQFF. The DNA for the CDR3 is TGTGCCAGCAGGGGACAGGGGTGGTACAATGAGCAGTTCTTC.

The chain is built from TRBV11-3 and TRBJ2-7; D is perhaps TRBD2 (5 bases). CDR1 is SGHNT and CDR2 is YENEEA in the germline V gene. The CDR3 runs 14 residues. V shed 6 bases and J shed 4 bases, with 16 bases lying between them. The CDR3 coding sequence is TGTGCCAGCAGGGGGAGCCAGGATTTGTACGAGCAGTACTTC. It encodes CASRGSQDLYEQYF.

The V and J genes are TRBV18 and TRBJ1-1; D perhaps matches TRBD1 (5 bases). Germline assignment: CDR1 KGHSH and CDR2 LQKENI. The CDR3 loop spans 15 amino acids. V was clipped by 6 bases and J by 0 bases, with 14 bases between them. For the CDR3, the DNA is TGTGCCAGCTCCCTCTCCGCAGGGATGAACACTGAAGCTTTCTTT. Its protein is CASSLSAGMNTEAFF. The whole variable domain, filled in from reference TRBV18 and TRBJ1-1, reads NAGVMQNPRHLVRRRGQEARLRCSPMKGHSHVYWYRQLPEEGLKFMVYLQKENIIDESGMPKERFSAEFPKEGPSILRIQQVVRGDSAAYFCASSLSAGMNTEAFFGQGTRLTVV.

The chain combines TRBV19 with TRBJ1-4; D uncertain. CDR1 is LNHDA, CDR2 SQIVND, per germline (reference sequence). V was cut by 4 bases and J by 4 bases, with 10 bases left in between. The CDR3 covers 14 residues. For the CDR3, the DNA is TGTGCCAGTAGTAACCCCCCAGTTAATGAAAAACTGTTTTTT. This sequence encodes CASSNPPVNEKLFF.

J is TRBJ2-1 and V is TRBV30, with 7 bases lining up with TRBD2. The germline CDR1 and CDR2 sequences are GTSNPN and SVGIG (reference sequence). J gave up 2 bases and V 4 bases, and 11 bases lay outside the gene matches. CDR3 length: 16 amino acids. CDR3 in DNA: TGTGCCTGGAATAAGGGACTACCGATAACCTACAATGAGCAGTTCTTC. Amino acids: CAWNKGLPITYNEQFF.

The chain carries TRBV24-1 and TRBJ2-7; D might be TRBD1 (6 bases). The CDR3 sequence is 20 residues long. Trimming took 9 bases from V and 1 from J, leaving 33 bases between them. Germline-derived CDR1 and CDR2 are KGHDR and SFDVKD. The CDR3 sequence: CATAGCSAGTKGEGSYEQYV. In DNA form, the CDR3 reads TGTGCCACCGCGGGTTGCTCGGCCGGGACAAAAGGCGAGGGGTCCTACGAGCAGTACGTC.

V gene TRBV19 combines with J gene TRBJ2-2; 9 positions match TRBD2. CDR3 length: 15 amino acids. Germline-derived CDR1 and CDR2 are LNHDA and SQIVND (reference sequence). With V trimmed by 6 bases and J by 3 bases, 5 bases remained unmatched. The CDR3 DNA sequence: TGTGCCAGTAGAAGACTAGCGGCGGACACCGGGGAGCTGTTTTTT. Amino acid sequence: CASRRLAADTGELFF.

The chain employs TRBV28 and TRBJ1-2; 7 nucleotides align to TRBD1. The CDR3 totals 14 residues. The germline gives CDR1 MDHEN, CDR2 SYDVKM. V trimming: 7 bases; J trimming: 1 base; junction bases outside the gene matches: 6. CDR3 residues: CASKIQGVNYGYTF. CDR3 nucleotide sequence: TGTGCCAGCAAAATCCAGGGGGTTAACTATGGCTACACCTTC.

The V and J genes are TRBV4-1 and TRBJ2-1; D possibly corresponds to TRBD1 (6 bases). The length of the CDR3 is 16 residues. V lost 0 bases and J 8 bases, leaving 17 bases between the germline ends. Germline V gene data show CDR1 as MGHRA and CDR2 as YSYEKL. CDR3 amino acids: CASSQDFGTPDDEQFF. Here the CDR3 DNA reads TGCGCCAGCAGCCAAGATTTCGGGACACCCGACGATGAGCAGTTCTTC.